The 9 T cell receptor beta chains given below trace back to one sample, sequenced in a study of T cell repertoires in chronic hepatitis B. Sequencing used immunoSEQ multiplex PCR; TCRdb keeps in-frame clones, though not all of them. The sample consists of about 500 clones, roughly four fifths of them appearing once. The sequencing input was total CD8+ T cells from PBMCs. The receptors were gathered from a human donor with chronic hepatitis B virus infection.

This chain uses TRBV19 with TRBJ2-4; TRBD2 matches at 7 bases. CDR1 is LNHDA and CDR2 is SQIVND in the germline V gene (reference sequence). This CDR3 has 16 residues. V shed 7 bases and J 6 bases; nucleotides not matched to a gene: 15. CDR3 residues: CASNLGLPMVGNIQYF. CDR3 DNA sequence: TGTGCCAGTAACTTGGGACTACCCATGGTCGGAAACATTCAGTACTTC.

This chain joins TRBV20-1 and TRBJ1-2; D is perhaps TRBD1 (5 bases). Germline V lookup: CDR1 DFQATT, CDR2 SNEGSKA (reference sequence). The CDR3 consists of 11 residues. The CDR3 here is CRGGTSFGYTF. In DNA form, the CDR3 reads TGCAGGGGAGGGACGTCGTTTGGCTACACCTTC.

This chain links TRBV5-6 with TRBJ1-2; D uncertain. The CDR3 loop spans 13 amino acids. The germline CDR1 and CDR2 sequences are SGHDT and YYEEEE. V gave up 4 bases and J gave up 6 bases, with 13 bases separating them. CDR3 sequence (DNA): TGTGCCAGCAGCCTTGGGTCCAGTGATGGCTACACCTTC. This encodes CASSLGSSDGYTF. Complete variable domain (other parts from reference TRBV5-6 and TRBJ1-2): DAGVTQSPTHLIKTRGQQVTLRCSPKSGHDTVSWYQQALGQGPQFIFQYYEEEERQRGNFPDRFSGHQFPNYSSELNVNALLLGDSALYLCASSLGSSDGYTFGSGTRLTVV.

This clone was picked up a small number of times. The genes are TRBV5-4 and TRBJ2-7, with a weak D call TRBD1 (5 bases). Germline values: CDR1 SGHNT, CDR2 YYREEE (reference sequence). The CDR3 is made up of 15 amino acids. Trimming left V 0 bases short and J 1 base short, with 11 bases between. The CDR3 sequence: CASSLEQDPSYEQYF. The CDR3 DNA reads TGTGCCAGCAGCTTGGAACAGGATCCTTCCTACGAGCAGTACTTC. The full variable domain, completed using reference TRBV5-4 and TRBJ2-7, is ETGVTQSPTHLIKTRGQQVTLRCSSQSGHNTVSWYQQALGQGPQFIFQYYREEENGRGNFPPRFSGLQFPNYSSELNVNALELDDSALYLCASSLEQDPSYEQYFGPGTRLTVT.

This clone was detected only once. The chain recombines TRBV10-1 with TRBJ2-1, with D unresolved. CDR1 is WNHNN, CDR2 SYGVQD, per germline (reference sequence). This CDR3 region has 14 residues. Trimming stripped 0 bases from V and 7 bases from J, with 10 bases between. For the CDR3, the DNA is TGCGCCAGCAGTGAGTCTTGGGAAGGGAATGAGCAGTTCTTC. It translates to CASSESWEGNEQFF.

The chain joins TRBV6-5 to TRBJ2-3; the D gene could be TRBD1 or TRBD2 (5 bases each). V lost 2 bases and J 0 bases, leaving 12 bases between the germline ends. The CDR3 runs 16 residues. Looked up from germline, CDR1 is MNHEY and CDR2 is SVGAGI. Written as DNA, the CDR3 is TGTGCCAGCAGTTACGCCCCCGAGGGGAGCACAGATACGCAGTATTTT. Protein product: CASSYAPEGSTDTQYF.

The J gene is TRBJ1-6, the V gene TRBV7-9; 9 nucleotides match TRBD1. This CDR3 has 14 residues. V trimming: 1 base; J trimming: 9 bases; junction bases outside the gene matches: 1. Looked up from germline, CDR1 is SEHNR and CDR2 is FQNEAQ (reference sequence). Written as DNA, the CDR3 is TGTGCCAGCAGCTTAGTACAGGGGGCTTCACCCCTCCACTTT. Translation gives CASSLVQGASPLHF.

The chain has TRBV28 and TRBJ2-1; D may be TRBD2 (5 bases). From germline, CDR1 is MDHEN and CDR2 SYDVKM. The CDR3 covers 15 residues. Trimming took off 6 bases at V and 3 bases at J, with 15 bases between the two ends. The CDR3 DNA reads TGTGCCAGCAGAGAGGAGGATATACTCTACAATGAGCAGTTCTTC. It encodes CASREEDILYNEQFF. Drawing the rest from reference TRBV28 and TRBJ2-1, the complete variable domain is DVKVTQSSRYLVKRTGEKVFLECVQDMDHENMFWYRQDPGLGLRLIYFSYDVKMKEKGDIPEGYSVSREKKERFSLILESASTNQTSMYLCASREEDILYNEQFFGPGTRLTVL.

The chain uses TRBV7-6 and TRBJ2-1, with TRBD2 matching over 8 bases. Germline loops: CDR1 SGHVS, CDR2 FNYEAQ. After removal of 5 bases from V and 9 bases from J, the junction contained 12 bases not matched to a gene. This CDR3 is 15 amino acids long. The CDR3 DNA follows: TGTGCCAGCAGCCCCCCGGGACTAGTAGCTCTTGAGCAGTTCTTC. Translating it yields CASSPPGLVALEQFF.